Below are 11 T cell receptor beta chains sequenced from a single sample in a study of shared clonotypes between healthy human individuals (dated by TCRdb to the early 2020s). CD8 naive samples were obtained by positive selection for CCR7 among CD45RO-negative cells, yielding a CD45RA+CCR7+ population from which TemRA cells were excluded. The protocol used for the library was the immunoSEQ multiplex PCR assay. TCRdb's version of the immuneACCESS table is confined to in-frame rearrangements and falls short of the full clone set. An unresolved V gene accounts for under half of the shortfall where checked; the remainder is of unknown origin. Across this sample there are fewer than 700,000 clones, with roughly 96% seen only once. Over 0.09% of the sample is taken by the ten largest. Specimen: naive CD8+ T cells sorted from blood. Explained via the paper, the cell subset or site label denotes: CD45RA+CCR7+. Receptor source: a woman aged 25-40 years in good health.

This chain joins TRBV2 and TRBJ2-1, with TRBD1 matching 7 bases. The V segment lost 6 bases and the J segment 6 bases; nucleotides outside the gene matches: 11. This CDR3 is built from 15 residues. Germline CDR1 and CDR2: SNHLY and FYNNEI. This CDR3 is CASSPRDSRPNEQFF. The CDR3 bases are TGTGCCAGCAGCCCCCGGGACAGTCGGCCCAATGAGCAGTTCTTC.

The rearrangement joins TRBV4-1 to TRBJ2-7, with D tentatively TRBD2 (5 bases). This CDR3 spans 14 amino acids. Germline values: CDR1 MGHRA, CDR2 YSYEKL. Trimming removed 0 bases from V and 7 bases from J, with 13 bases in between. The DNA for the CDR3 is TGCGCCAGCAGCCAAGATGCCCTTTCGGGGGAGCAGTACTTC. It encodes CASSQDALSGEQYF.

This chain uses TRBV29-1 with TRBJ1-2, with TRBD1 matching 7 bases. V lost 6 bases to trimming and J lost 4 bases; unmatched junction nucleotides: 5. The CDR3 has 12 residues. CDR1 and CDR2 (germline): SQVTM, ANQGSEA. The CDR3, as DNA: TGCAGCGTGCCGGACAGGCTCTATGGCTACACCTTC. Translated: CSVPDRLYGYTF.

The J gene is TRBJ2-1, the V gene TRBV25-1; no firm D call. V lost 7 bases to trimming and J lost 0 bases, with 4 bases between them. Per the germline V gene, CDR1 is MGHDK and CDR2 is SYGVNS. The CDR3 loop spans 12 amino acids. CDR3 DNA: TGTGCCAGCATGGGCTCCTACAATGAGCAGTTCTTC. As protein: CASMGSYNEQFF.

With respect to this clone: The identical CDR3 is also encoded by other nucleotide sequences in the sample. The chain links TRBV6-5 to TRBJ1-1; D is undetermined. V shed 0 bases and J shed 1 base, with 3 bases lying between them. Germline loops: CDR1 MNHEY, CDR2 SVGAGI. This CDR3 has 13 amino acids. The DNA of the CDR3 is TGTGCCAGCAGTTACTCAGAGAACACTGAAGCTTTCTTT. Protein: CASSYSENTEAFF.

The rearrangement joins TRBV5-8 to TRBJ1-1; 7 bases line up with TRBD1. Germline trimming cut 3 bases from V and 1 base from J; bases unmatched to any gene: 9. Germline V CDR1 and CDR2: SGHTS, YDEGEE. This CDR3 spans 16 amino acids. CDR3 nucleotides: TGTGCCAGCAGCTGGGCCCTTAGGACAGGGAACACTGAAGCTTTCTTT. Translated, it gives CASSWALRTGNTEAFF.

V is TRBV14 and J is TRBJ1-4; the D is unclear. From germline, CDR1 is SGHDN and CDR2 FVKESK. CDR3 length: 13 residues. V lost 8 bases and J lost 8, with 15 bases in between. The CDR3 here is CASSPDTREKLFF. DNA for the CDR3: TGTGCCAGCTCCCCCGACACAAGAGAAAAACTGTTTTTT. Full variable domain (remainder filled in from reference TRBV14 and TRBJ1-4): EAGVTQFPSHSVIEKGQTVTLRCDPISGHDNLYWYRRVMGKEIKFLLHFVKESKQDESGMPNNRFLAERTGGTYSTLKVQPAELEDSGVYFCASSPDTREKLFFGSGTQLSVL.

This clone has only one observation. This chain connects TRBV7-9 to TRBJ1-3; 9 bases line up with TRBD1. Losses at the gene ends were 5 bases for V and 2 bases for J; bases not matched to a gene: 4. The germline CDR1 and CDR2 sequences are SEHNR and FQNEAQ (reference sequence). This CDR3 contains 15 residues. The CDR3, as DNA: TGTGCCAGCAGCCCGACAGGGGGTGCTGGAAACACCATATATTTT. This sequence encodes CASSPTGGAGNTIYF. Using reference TRBV7-9 and TRBJ1-3 for the parts outside the CDR3, the full variable domain is DTGVSQNPRHKITKRGQNVTFRCDPISEHNRLYWYRQTLGQGPEFLTYFQNEAQLEKSRLLSDRFSAERPKGSFSTLEIQRTEQGDSAMYLCASSPTGGAGNTIYFGEGSWLTVV.

This clone was detected only once. The rearrangement uses TRBV28 and TRBJ1-6; 7 nucleotides line up with TRBD1. This CDR3 region has 14 residues. Germline-derived CDR1 and CDR2 are MDHEN and SYDVKM. J was trimmed by 9 bases and V by 6 bases; bases with no gene match: 8. The chain's CDR3 is CASRGTASRSPLHF. The CDR3 nucleotides read TGTGCCAGCAGGGGGACAGCCTCCCGTTCACCCCTCCACTTT.

Note on this clone: Compared with germline, one end of the junction differs, possibly owing to a read error. The chain is built from TRBV28 and TRBJ2-7, with D maybe TRBD2 (6 bases). Per germline, CDR1 MDHEN and CDR2 SYDVKM. The CDR3 length is 17 residues. DNA of the CDR3: TGTGCCGGCAGTTTGCCCAGTTGGGGGGAGGAATCCTACGAGCAGTACTTC. This codes for CAGSLPSWGEESYEQYF.

The chain carries TRBV5-1 and TRBJ2-1, with 14 bases aligning to TRBD2. With 3 bases clipped from V and 5 bases from J, the junction kept 10 bases outside the gene matches. Germline V gives CDR1 SGHRS, CDR2 YFSETQ. The CDR3 consists of 18 residues. CDR3 DNA sequence: TGCGCCAGCAGCTGGACGACTAGCGGGAGGGCCGCCCACAATGAGCAGTTCTTC. Its protein is CASSWTTSGRAAHNEQFF.